Below are 17 T cell receptor beta chains sequenced from a single sample in a study of identical twins. MiXCR, run by TCRdb on the 5' RACE reads, gives a single entry per CDR3 protein. Here the sample spans 1.5 million to 2 million distinct CDR3 sequences, 25% to 35% being singletons. Sequenced sample: cord blood. Receptors originate from a newborn girl in good health.

The V call is TRBV7-2, the J call TRBJ2-3; TRBD1 might be the D (6 bases). Germline CDR1 and CDR2: SGHTA and FQGNSA. This CDR3 contains 13 residues. Trimming cost V 8 bases and J 3 bases, with 12 bases left between them. The CDR3 here is CASGGSATDTQYF. The CDR3 DNA reads TGTGCCAGCGGGGGCTCGGCAACAGATACGCAGTATTTT.

The sample holds a few counts of this clonotype. The chain couples TRBV7-9 to TRBJ2-3, with 7 bases fitting TRBD1. CDR3 length: 15 amino acids. Trimming removed 4 bases from V and 2 bases from J; junction bases left unmatched: 6. Germline CDR1 and CDR2: SEHNR and FQNEAQ (reference sequence). The DNA of the CDR3 is TGTGCCAGCAGCTCGAGACAGGGAAACACAGATACGCAGTATTTT. This sequence encodes CASSSRQGNTDTQYF.

This chain joins TRBV30 and TRBJ2-1; TRBD2 matches 7 bases. The CDR3 length is 16 residues. Per germline, CDR1 GTSNPN and CDR2 SVGIG (reference sequence). Unmatched junction bases numbered 15, after V lost 5 bases and J lost 5 bases. The CDR3 coding sequence is TGTGCCTGGTCCTCCAATACGGGGGGTAGCGACAATGAGCAGTTCTTC. It encodes CAWSSNTGGSDNEQFF.

A word on this clonotype: The DNA is omitted, as the CDR3 cannot be located on it reliably, and the CDR3 follows TCRdb's listing. This chain links TRBV20-1 with TRBJ1-5. The CDR3 is 15 amino acids long, termini counted. Germline V gives CDR1 DFQATT, CDR2 SNEGSKA (reference sequence). The CDR3 protein is CSGGRVGHGNQPRHF.

This clonotype was observed a handful of times. V and J are TRBV4-1 and TRBJ2-3; weak D call: TRBD2 (6 bases). V lost 3 bases and J 1 base, leaving 14 bases between the germline ends. CDR3 size: 16 residues. Germline V lookup: CDR1 MGHRA, CDR2 YSYEKL. The CDR3 sequence: CASSHPGRERTDTQYF. Here the CDR3 DNA reads TGCGCCAGCAGCCACCCCGGACGGGAGCGCACAGATACGCAGTATTTT.

The gene calls are TRBV18 and TRBJ2-5; weak D call: TRBD1 (6 bases). V shed 3 bases and J shed 5 bases, with 13 bases lying between them. The CDR3 runs 14 residues. Germline V lookup: CDR1 KGHSH, CDR2 LQKENI. DNA of the CDR3: TGTGCCAGCTCACCCACTGGGGGCCGGGAGACCCAGTACTTC. Protein product: CASSPTGGRETQYF.

This clonotype came up a few times. The rearrangement links TRBV6-1 to TRBJ2-3, with D perhaps matching TRBD2 (6 bases). CDR3 length equals 16 residues. Germline lookup yields CDR1 MNHNS and CDR2 SASEGT. The V gene lost 8 bases and the J gene lost 2 bases, with 20 bases spanning the gap. The CDR3 reads CASRWESAGSTDTQYF. Here the CDR3 DNA reads TGTGCCAGCCGATGGGAGTCCGCGGGGTCCACAGATACGCAGTATTTT.

This clonotype was seen at least ten times. The chain carries TRBV2 and TRBJ2-5; D may correspond to TRBD1 or TRBD2 (5 bases each). Germline V gene data show CDR1 as SNHLY and CDR2 as FYNNEI. This CDR3 has 12 residues. Trimming pared 10 bases from V and 5 bases from J, leaving 14 bases between. The CDR3 nucleotides read TGTGCCAAACGGGACCAATACGAGACCCAGTACTTC. It codes for CAKRDQYETQYF.

Notes on this clonotype: Its ends do not fully match the called genes, so a read error is possible. J is TRBJ1-2 and V is TRBV5-6, with 10 bases fitting TRBD1. CDR3 size: 13 residues. Germline V lookup: CDR1 SGHDT, CDR2 YYEEEE. CDR3: CANSRQGAVGYTF. CDR3 in DNA: TGTGCCAACAGCCGACAGGGGGCGGTTGGCTACACCTTC. Full variable domain (rest looked up from reference TRBV5-6 and TRBJ1-2): DAGVTQSPTHLIKTRGQQVTLRCSPKSGHDTVSWYQQALGQGPQFIFQYYEEEERQRGNFPDRFSGHQFPNYSSELNVNALLLGDSALYLCANSRQGAVGYTFGSGTRLTVV.

In its sample, this clonotype was seen a few times. The chain recombines TRBV5-6 with TRBJ2-3; 13 positions agree with TRBD2. Unmatched junction bases numbered 7, after V lost 0 bases and J lost 0 bases. This CDR3 region has 19 residues. Per germline, CDR1 SGHDT and CDR2 YYEEEE. CDR3 in DNA: TGTGCCAGCAGCTTGGGACTAGCGGGGGGCCCGGTTAGCACAGATACGCAGTATTTT. Protein product: CASSLGLAGGPVSTDTQYF.

The chain has TRBV5-6 and TRBJ2-3, with TRBD1 matching 8 bases. The CDR3 sequence is 17 residues long. From germline, CDR1 is SGHDT and CDR2 YYEEEE. The V gene end was trimmed by 5 bases and the J gene end by 4 bases; junction bases not matched to a gene: 15. The DNA for the CDR3 is TGTGCCAGCAGTTCCCCCGGACAGGGATGGAGTGCAGATACGCAGTATTTT. It is translated as CASSSPGQGWSADTQYF.

V is TRBV7-2 and J is TRBJ2-3; unclear D gene. Trimming left V 6 bases short and J 0 bases short, with 13 bases between. This CDR3 has 15 amino acids. Germline CDR1 and CDR2: SGHTA and FQGNSA. CDR3 sequence reads: CASRPRVSSTDTQYF. CDR3 DNA: TGTGCCAGCAGACCTAGGGTATCTAGCACAGATACGCAGTATTTT.

This clonotype was counted a few times. J is TRBJ2-6 and V is TRBV20-1; D is unresolved. Germline lookup yields CDR1 DFQATT and CDR2 SNEGSKA (reference sequence). The CDR3 is 15 residues long. V was cut by 0 bases and J by 0 bases, with 6 bases left in between. This CDR3 is CSARDALSGANVLTF. CDR3 bases: TGCAGTGCTAGAGATGCACTCTCTGGGGCCAACGTCCTGACTTTC.

The chain couples TRBV4-1 to TRBJ2-1; 9 nucleotides agree with TRBD2. This CDR3 has 15 amino acids. V lost 3 bases, J lost 6 bases, and 6 bases stayed unmatched. The germline gives CDR1 MGHRA, CDR2 YSYEKL. CDR3 residues: CASSHSAREGNEQFF. CDR3 DNA sequence: TGCGCCAGCAGCCATTCCGCGCGGGAGGGCAATGAGCAGTTCTTC.

Concerning this clonotype: An end of the junction does not agree with germline; a read error may underlie this. The chain combines TRBV4-1 with TRBJ1-5, with D perhaps matching TRBD1 (6 bases). The CDR3 has 17 residues. Germline values: CDR1 MGHRA, CDR2 YSYEKL. In DNA, the CDR3 is TGCGCCAGCAGCCAAGGAACAGGGAGTGTTCGCAATCAGCCCCGGCATTTT. Its translation is CASSQGTGSVRNQPRHF.

This clonotype has only a few counts. The rearrangement joins TRBV4-1 to TRBJ2-1; 7 bases agree with TRBD2. J lost 9 bases, V lost 1 base, and 9 bases had no gene match. This CDR3 is 15 amino acids long. CDR1 and CDR2 from the germline V gene are MGHRA and YSYEKL. For the CDR3, the DNA is TGCGCCAGCAGCCAAGCCCTCGGGACTATTGGTGAGCAGTTCTTC. Amino acid sequence: CASSQALGTIGEQFF.

This chain uses TRBV6-1 with TRBJ1-2; 7 nucleotides line up with TRBD1. Germline CDR1 is MNHNS and CDR2 is SASEGT. The V segment lost 0 bases and the J segment 4 bases; nucleotides outside the gene matches: 2. CDR3 size: 14 residues. Here the CDR3 reads CASSEAPGGYGYTF. CDR3 nucleotides: TGTGCCAGCAGTGAAGCGCCAGGGGGCTATGGCTACACCTTC.